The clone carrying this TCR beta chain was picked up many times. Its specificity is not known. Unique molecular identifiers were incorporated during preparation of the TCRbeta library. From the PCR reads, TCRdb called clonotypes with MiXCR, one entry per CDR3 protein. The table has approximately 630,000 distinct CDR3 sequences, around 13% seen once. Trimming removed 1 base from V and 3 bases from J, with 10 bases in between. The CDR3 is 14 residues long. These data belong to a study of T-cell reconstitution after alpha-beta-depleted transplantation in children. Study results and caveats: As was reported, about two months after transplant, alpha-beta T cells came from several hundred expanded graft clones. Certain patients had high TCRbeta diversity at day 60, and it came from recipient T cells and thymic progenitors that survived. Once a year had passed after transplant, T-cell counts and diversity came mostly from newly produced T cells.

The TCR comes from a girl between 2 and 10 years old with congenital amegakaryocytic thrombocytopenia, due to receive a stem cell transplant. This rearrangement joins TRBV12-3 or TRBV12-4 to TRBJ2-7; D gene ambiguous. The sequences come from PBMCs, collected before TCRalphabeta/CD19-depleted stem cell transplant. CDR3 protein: CASSLEAHLYEQYF. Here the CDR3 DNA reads TGTGCCAGCAGTTTAGAGGCGCACCTCTACGAGCAGTACTTC.